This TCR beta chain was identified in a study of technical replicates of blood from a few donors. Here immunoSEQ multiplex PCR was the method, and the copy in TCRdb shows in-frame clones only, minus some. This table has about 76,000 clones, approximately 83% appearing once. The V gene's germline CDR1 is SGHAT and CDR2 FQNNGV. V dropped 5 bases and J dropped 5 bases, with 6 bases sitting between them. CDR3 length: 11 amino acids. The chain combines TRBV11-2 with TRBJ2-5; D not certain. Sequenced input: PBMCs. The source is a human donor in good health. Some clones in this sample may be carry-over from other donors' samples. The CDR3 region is CASSPGETQYF. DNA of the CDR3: TGTGCCAGCAGCCCCGGGGAGACCCAGTACTTC.